One T cell receptor beta chain is described in this entry. This specimen belongs to a study of T cells expressing NK-cell markers. TCRdb reprocessed the 5' RACE reads and stores each CDR3 protein as one record, lacking DNA. Here the sample table reports 90,000 to 130,000 distinct CDR3 sequences. This CDR3 is built from 17 residues. Germline V gives CDR1 SGHAT, CDR2 FQNNGV. The chain has TRBV11-2 and TRBJ2-1; TCRdb gives TRBD1 as the D gene, but with no DNA this cannot be confirmed. Material for sequencing was blood T cells: a sorted CD56 or NKG2C T cell subset, CD4+ or CD8+ T cells, or bulk PBMC T cells (not recorded which). This TCR came from a woman aged 18-70 years in good health. This CDR3 reads CASSSGGATGGFNEQFF. The entire variable domain, with the rest obtained from reference TRBV11-2 and TRBJ2-1, is as follows: EAGVAQSPRYKIIEKRQSVAFWCNPISGHATLYWYQQILGQGPKLLIQFQNNGVVDDSQLPKDRFSAERLKGVDSTLKIQPAKLEDSAVYLCASSSGGATGGFNEQFFGPGTRLTVL.